This TCR beta chain was sequenced during a study of cytomegalovirus exposure and HLA in healthy donors. Study details: Researchers previously reported finding more than 100 million unique TCR beta sequences from some 180 million T cells.

Germline CDR1 MGHRA, CDR2 YSYEKL. The CDR3 is 16 amino acids. With 60 Vbeta and 13 Jbeta primers, the PCR was carried out. The table came from immunoSEQ multiplex PCR; TCRdb's copy has only in-frame clones and leaves some out. The sample has a few hundred thousand clones, about 90% seen once. Findings and caveats of the study: According to a later analysis, most TCR beta chains associated with CMV appeared HLA-restricted. Reported results showed that the classifier diagnosed cytomegalovirus status with high specificity and sensitivity. Sequencing depth roughly uniform across donors was assumed in presence/absence analyses.

Points on this clone: No antigen is known for it. Sequence at one end of the junction differs from germline and may be a read error.

V usage is TRBV4-1 and J usage is TRBJ2-3; TRBD2 matches at 9 bases. Sequences were obtained from PBMCs. The TCR was taken from a woman under 30 in good health and CMV-seronegative. The chain's CDR3 is CASSQEAGSGGDTQYF. The CDR3 bases are TGTGCCAGCAGCCAAGAGGCAGGTAGCGGGGGTGATACGCAGTATTTT.